This T cell receptor beta chain was observed in a study of tumor-infiltrating lymphocytes in primary liver carcinoma. Across the study: The study reported T1-T3 N0M0 tumors spanning 4.2 to 10 cm.

The authors took blood RNA from unsorted whole blood and also extracted germline DNA. The input was roughly 0.5 ug total RNA; TCR beta cDNA was made from it with a constant-region primer. The TCR beta library was amplified through three nested multiplex PCR rounds in a modified ARM-PCR procedure. MiXCR, applied by TCRdb to the multiplex PCR reads, yields one record per CDR3 protein. This sample has about 310,000 distinct CDR3 sequences, with more than 55% found just once. Study conclusions and caveats: Tumor region pairs shared more overlap than did tumor-adjacent and tumor-blood pairs.

A note on this clonotype: No antigen is known for it. One base away lies a much larger clone, so this may be a sequencing read error.

Sequenced input: peripheral blood. The TCR sequence derives from a woman aged 25-40 years with primary liver carcinoma and hepatitis B virus infection.

CDR3 region: CANSFQGAHEQFF. The CDR3 DNA reads TGTGCCAACAGTTTCCAGGGGGCCCATGAGCAGTTCTTC. The rearrangement joins TRBV6-1 to TRBJ2-1; 8 bases are shared with TRBD1. Per germline, CDR1 MNHNS and CDR2 SASEGT. CDR3 length equals 13 residues.